Following are 15 T cell receptor beta chains from one sample sequenced in a study of cytomegalovirus exposure and HLA in healthy donors. PCR involved 60 Vbeta and 13 Jbeta primers. The data were produced by immunoSEQ multiplex PCR, yet TCRdb's version contains in-frame clones alone and is incomplete. The sample holds about 100,000 clones, roughly 80% seen once. The sample taken for sequencing was PBMCs. These receptors all stem from an older woman in good health and CMV-seronegative.

This chain connects TRBV4-3 to TRBJ2-7; tentative D call: TRBD2 (7 bases). Trimming pared 5 bases from V and 1 base from J, leaving 27 bases between. Germline-derived CDR1 and CDR2 are LGHNA and YSLEER. The CDR3 is 19 residues long. The CDR3 sequence: CASSKGGWGADPRSYEQYF. CDR3 nucleotides: TGCGCCAGCAGCAAGGGGGGGTGGGGAGCGGATCCCCGTTCCTACGAGCAGTACTTC.

CDR3 residues: CATYSGRGRGEQYF. The CDR3 nucleotides are TGTGCCACGTATAGCGGGAGAGGAAGAGGAGAGCAGTACTTC. This sequence joins TRBV25-1 and TRBJ2-7; the match to TRBD2 covers 9 bases. The V and J ends lost 10 bases and 7 bases, in that order; junction bases with no gene match: 14. The CDR3 has 14 residues. Germline V CDR1 and CDR2: MGHDK, SYGVNS.

The chain is built from TRBV6-5 and TRBJ2-2; possible D gene TRBD1, 5 bases. Looked up from germline, CDR1 is MNHEY and CDR2 is SVGAGI. Trimming left V 0 bases short and J 6 bases short, with 5 bases between. The CDR3 extends over 13 amino acids. Here the CDR3 reads CASSYSRAGELFF. The CDR3 coding sequence is TGTGCCAGCAGTTACTCCAGGGCCGGGGAGCTGTTTTTT.

The V and J genes are TRBV6-1 and TRBJ2-1, with TRBD2 matching 10 bases. This CDR3 contains 15 residues. Trimming removed 1 base from V and 8 bases from J; junction bases left unmatched: 5. Germline V gene data show CDR1 as MNHNS and CDR2 as SASEGT. Here the CDR3 DNA reads TGTGCCAGCAGTGAAGTAGCGGGGGGCCGAGATGAGCAGTTCTTC. It translates to CASSEVAGGRDEQFF.

V and J are TRBV4-3 and TRBJ1-2; D is undetermined. Germline V lookup: CDR1 LGHNA, CDR2 YSLEER. V shed 3 bases and J shed 8 bases, with 13 bases lying between them. The CDR3 is 13 residues long. The CDR3 protein is CASSQIRDSGYTF. In DNA form, the CDR3 reads TGCGCCAGCAGCCAGATTCGGGATTCCGGCTACACCTTC.

Only one count was recorded for this clone. The gene calls are TRBV6-5 and TRBJ2-5; 8 positions match TRBD2. Germline V gene sequence: CDR1 MNHEY, CDR2 SVGAGI. There are 13 residues in the CDR3. V lost 4 bases and J lost 3; bases outside the gene matches: 1. CDR3 sequence (DNA): TGTGCCAGCAGTTCACTAGCGGAAGAGACCCAGTACTTC. Its translation: CASSSLAEETQYF.

The chain links TRBV7-9 to TRBJ2-2; the D is unclear. The V gene lost 5 bases and the J gene lost 6 bases, with 13 bases spanning the gap. CDR3 size: 14 residues. In germline, CDR1 is SEHNR, CDR2 FQNEAQ (reference sequence). The CDR3 DNA reads TGTGCCAGCAGCCTCGTCCTCTCTCCCGGGGAGCTGTTTTTT. It encodes CASSLVLSPGELFF. The complete variable domain, with remaining parts taken from reference TRBV7-9 and TRBJ2-2, reads DTGVSQNPRHKITKRGQNVTFRCDPISEHNRLYWYRQTLGQGPEFLTYFQNEAQLEKSRLLSDRFSAERPKGSFSTLEIQRTEQGDSAMYLCASSLVLSPGELFFGEGSRLTVL.

The chain employs TRBV4-2 and TRBJ2-2, with D perhaps matching TRBD2 (6 bases). The CDR3 extends over 16 amino acids. The germline V gene has CDR1 LGHNA and CDR2 YNFKEQ. Deletions cut 3 bases from V and 5 bases from J, with 16 bases between. The CDR3 here is CASSQSDYARTGELFF. CDR3 in DNA: TGTGCCAGCAGCCAGTCGGACTACGCGAGGACCGGGGAGCTGTTTTTT.

The table lists this clone with a count of one. The rearrangement uses TRBV10-3 and TRBJ2-5; 9 nucleotides line up with TRBD1. V lost 0 bases and J lost 4; bases outside the gene matches: 3. Germline V gives CDR1 ENHRY, CDR2 SYGVKD. CDR3 length equals 15 residues. The DNA for the CDR3 is TGTGCCATCAGTGAGTCACGGACAGGGGCAGAGACCCAGTACTTC. Encoded protein: CAISESRTGAETQYF.

This clone showed up just once. This chain connects TRBV7-9 to TRBJ2-5, with TRBD2 matching 13 bases. The V and J ends lost 5 bases and 13 bases, in that order; junction bases with no gene match: 10. The CDR3 sequence is 14 residues long. In germline, CDR1 is SEHNR, CDR2 FQNEAQ (reference sequence). CDR3 in amino acids: CASSGTSGAPFPYF. CDR3 coding DNA: TGTGCCAGCAGCGGGACTAGCGGGGCGCCTTTTCCGTACTTC.

This chain joins TRBV5-4 and TRBJ2-5; no firm D call. V was pared by 4 bases and J by 3 bases, with 10 bases between. This CDR3 spans 13 amino acids. Germline CDR1 and CDR2: SGHNT and YYREEE (reference sequence). Here the CDR3 DNA reads TGTGCCAGCAGCCCAGGATTTGAAGAGACCCAGTACTTC. Translation: CASSPGFEETQYF.

J is TRBJ2-7 and V is TRBV11-2; D is unclear. V dropped 4 bases and J dropped 3 bases, with 4 bases sitting between them. Germline CDR1 is SGHAT and CDR2 is FQNNGV. The CDR3 is made up of 11 amino acids. CDR3 region: CASSSHYEQYF. The CDR3 DNA reads TGTGCCAGCAGCTCCCACTACGAGCAGTACTTC.

The rearrangement uses TRBV29-1 and TRBJ1-2, with a possible D match to TRBD1 (6 bases). Germline CDR1 SQVTM, CDR2 ANQGSEA. V dropped 1 base and J dropped 2 bases, with 11 bases sitting between them. CDR3 size: 14 residues. The CDR3 region is CSVEGTALNYGYTF. The CDR3 region has the DNA TGCAGCGTTGAAGGGACAGCCCTAAACTATGGCTACACCTTC.

The V gene is TRBV7-2, the J gene TRBJ1-2, with TRBD1 matching over 8 bases. This CDR3 is 15 amino acids long. With 5 bases clipped from V and 0 bases from J, the junction kept 5 bases outside the gene matches. Germline V gene sequence: CDR1 SGHTA, CDR2 FQGNSA. Here the CDR3 DNA reads TGTGCCAGCAGCACCAGACAGGGGACTAACTATGGCTACACCTTC. Translated: CASSTRQGTNYGYTF. The full variable domain, completed using reference TRBV7-2 and TRBJ1-2, is GAGVSQSPSNKVTEKGKDVELRCDPISGHTALYWYRQSLGQGLEFLIYFQGNSAPDKSGLPSDRFSAERTGGSVSTLTIQRTQQEDSAVYLCASSTRQGTNYGYTFGSGTRLTVV.

V usage is TRBV5-4 and J usage is TRBJ1-2; D remains unclear. This CDR3 spans 16 amino acids. Germline V gene lookup returns CDR1 SGHNT and CDR2 YYREEE (reference sequence). Trimming removed 0 bases at V and 0 bases at J, with 12 bases between. CDR3 nucleotide sequence: TGTGCCAGCAGCTTGGTAGAGGGATCCTCTAACTATGGCTACACCTTC. Encoded protein: CASSLVEGSSNYGYTF.